Here is one TCR beta chain with its context. Germline lookup yields CDR1 ENHRY and CDR2 SYGVKD. V was pared by 6 bases and J by 3 bases, with 4 bases of the junction left unmatched. The CDR3 runs to 13 residues. These data come from a study of blood T cell repertoires in COVID-19. Profiled with immunoSEQ multiplex PCR; TCRdb holds only in-frame clones, not every one. The sample holds a few hundred thousand clones, roughly 88% seen once. This TCR was sampled from a man aged 45-65 years with COVID-19, enrolled during active disease. J is TRBJ2-5 and V is TRBV10-3; 7 bases are a match to TRBD1. The sample taken for sequencing was peripheral blood. DNA of the CDR3: TGTGCCATCAGCCTAACAGGGGAAGAGACCCAGTACTTC. Its protein is CAISLTGEETQYF.